The source of this T cell receptor beta chain is a study of cytomegalovirus exposure and HLA in healthy donors. Study-wide background: Of more than 350 genotyped donors, about 80% clustered with self-reported Caucasian donors.

The CDR3 spans 15 residues. Per the germline V gene, CDR1 is SGDLS and CDR2 is YYNGEE. Study-level results: Donor immune exposure was known only as CMV serostatus. A list of 150 to 200 TCR beta chains associated with cytomegalovirus was given. Trimming of TCR beta V- and J-genes showed a link, identified in a later analysis, to a missense DCLRE1C variant.

A multiplex PCR was run with 60 Vbeta primers and 13 Jbeta primers. Assay used: immunoSEQ multiplex PCR; TCRdb lists only in-frame clones, some missing. Of 95,000 to 150,000 clones in the sample, 80% were seen once. Points on this clone: Its target is not known. The junction differs from germline at one of its ends, possibly a read error.

The sequenced sample consisted of PBMCs. The chain recombines TRBV9 with TRBJ2-6, with D possibly TRBD1 on 5 matching bases. This receptor was identified in a man aged 30 to 45 in good health and CMV-seronegative. CDR3 residues: CASSVVPSGANGLTF. The CDR3 DNA reads TGTGCCAGCAGCGTAGTGCCCTCTGGGGCCAACGGCCTGACTTTC.